This TCR beta chain was sequenced in a study of identical twins. This clonotype showed up many times. The antigen is not known. TCRdb fed the 5' RACE reads into MiXCR, producing one record per CDR3 protein. There are about 200,000 distinct CDR3 sequences in the sample; over 8% occur only once, and 5% to 6.5% lies in the top ten. This CDR3 spans 16 amino acids. Germline V lookup: CDR1 SGHDT, CDR2 YYEEEE. V lost 1 base and J 0 bases, leaving 11 bases between the germline ends. Study-wide points: The study drew conclusions from cross-sectional statistical analysis, not from following the same donors. Twins' surplus sharing was weaker for beta out-of-frame sequences.

The receptor comes from a woman younger than 30 in good health. The gene calls are TRBV5-6 and TRBJ1-5; D may be TRBD1 (6 bases). Material: memory (CD45RO+) T cells sorted from blood. The CDR3 here is CASSLWGAHSNQPQHF. The CDR3 DNA sequence: TGTGCCAGCAGCTTGTGGGGGGCCCATAGCAATCAGCCCCAGCATTTT.